The clone carrying this T cell receptor beta chain was seen a handful of times. The antigen is undetermined. Germline V gives CDR1 SQVTM, CDR2 ANQGSEA. CDR3 size: 18 residues. V trimming: 1 base; J trimming: 6 bases; junction bases outside the gene matches: 18. What was sequenced were expressed TCRB transcripts, since all of the isolated RNA had been reverse transcribed. Data came from immunoSEQ multiplex PCR; TCRdb stores just in-frame clones and leaves some out. The data hold 330,000 or so clones, with around an eighth observed a single time. A sort by CD45RO/CCR7/CD25/CD127/CD95/CD27 yielded CD4+ naive, central memory, regulatory and stem cell-like memory cells. This entry belongs to a study of beta chain features in type 1 diabetes. Study-wide results and limits: Since sequencing was performed on cDNA, cells with high TCR expression could be over-represented. All four CD4+ subsets of Type 1 diabetes patients contained TCRB CDR3s that were moderately but significantly shorter.

The clonotype comes from a woman aged 18-35 years with type 1 diabetes. The gene calls are TRBV29-1 and TRBJ2-1; 7 bases match TRBD2. Sequenced material: naive CD4+ T cells from blood. In DNA form, the CDR3 reads TGCAGCGTTGAAGGTGTCCCTAGCGGAGGTGGGGTTGCCAATGAGCAGTTCTTC. Its protein product is CSVEGVPSGGGVANEQFF.